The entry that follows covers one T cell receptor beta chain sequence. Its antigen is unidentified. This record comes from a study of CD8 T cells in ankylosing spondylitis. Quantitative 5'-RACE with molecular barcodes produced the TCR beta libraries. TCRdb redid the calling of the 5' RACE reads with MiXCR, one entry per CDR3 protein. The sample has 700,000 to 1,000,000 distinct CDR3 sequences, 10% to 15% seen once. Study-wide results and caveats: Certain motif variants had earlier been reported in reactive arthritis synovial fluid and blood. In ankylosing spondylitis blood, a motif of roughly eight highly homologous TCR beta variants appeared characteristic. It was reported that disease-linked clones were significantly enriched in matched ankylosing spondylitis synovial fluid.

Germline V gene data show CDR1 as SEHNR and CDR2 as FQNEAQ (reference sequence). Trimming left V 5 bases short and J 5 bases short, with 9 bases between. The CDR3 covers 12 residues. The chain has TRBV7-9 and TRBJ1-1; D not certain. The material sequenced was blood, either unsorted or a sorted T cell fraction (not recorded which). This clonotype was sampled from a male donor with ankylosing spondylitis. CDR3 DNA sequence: TGTGCCAGCAGCAATACACTTACTGAAGCTTTCTTT. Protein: CASSNTLTEAFF.